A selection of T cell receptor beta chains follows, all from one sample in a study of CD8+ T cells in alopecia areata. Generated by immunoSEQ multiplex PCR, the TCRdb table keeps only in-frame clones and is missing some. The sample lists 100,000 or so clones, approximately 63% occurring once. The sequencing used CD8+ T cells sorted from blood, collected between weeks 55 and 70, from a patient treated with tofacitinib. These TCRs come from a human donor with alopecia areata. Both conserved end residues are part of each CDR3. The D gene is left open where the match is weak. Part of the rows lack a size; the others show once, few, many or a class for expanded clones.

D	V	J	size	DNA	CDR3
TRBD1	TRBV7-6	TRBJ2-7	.	TGTGCCAGCAGCGCGGACAGGGGGATAAGCGAGCAGTACTTC	CASSADRGISEQYF
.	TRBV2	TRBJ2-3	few	TGTGCCAGCAGTGATAGCACAGATACGCAGTATTTT	CASSDSTDTQYF
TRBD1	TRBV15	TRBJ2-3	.	TGTGCCACCAGCAGTCAGGGGGCCGGTACAGATACGCAGTATTTT	CATSSQGAGTDTQYF
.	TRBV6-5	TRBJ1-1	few	TGTGCCAGCAGCCTGGGACCGCGTTCCGCTGAAGCTTTCTTT	CASSLGPRSAEAFF
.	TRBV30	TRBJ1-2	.	TGTGCCTGGAGTCTCTCTCTTCAATTCTATGGCTACACCTTC	CAWSLSLQFYGYTF
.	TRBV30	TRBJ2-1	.	TGTGCCTGGATTTCGGGATCCAATGAGCAGTTCTTC	CAWISGSNEQFF
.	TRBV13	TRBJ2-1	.	TGTGCCAGCAGCCAGGGACGCACGTTTGAGCAGTTCTTC	CASSQGRTFEQFF
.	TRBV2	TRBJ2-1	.	TGTGCCAGCACCCCGGCGGGTCGGGAGCAGTTCTTC	CASTPAGREQFF
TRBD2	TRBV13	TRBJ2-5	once	TGTGCCAGCAGCACCGGGAGGGAGACCCAGTACTTC	CASSTGRETQYF
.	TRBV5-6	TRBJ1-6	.	TGTGCCAGCAGCCCTGGACAGAGCCGACCCCTCCACTTT	CASSPGQSRPLHF
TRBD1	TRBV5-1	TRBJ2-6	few	TGCGCCAGCAGCACACGCGGTCAGGGGGTGAGCTCTGGGGCCAACGTCCTGACTTTC	CASSTRGQGVSSGANVLTF
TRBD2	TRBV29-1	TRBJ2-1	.	TGCAGCGCCCCGGGGGGCTACAATGAGCAGTTCTTC	CSAPGGYNEQFF
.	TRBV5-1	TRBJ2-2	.	TGCGCCAGCAGCCACACAAAGAACACCGGGGAGCTGTTTTTT	CASSHTKNTGELFF
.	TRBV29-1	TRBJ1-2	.	TGCAGCGTGCCGCGTGGTGAGGATGGCTACACCTTC	CSVPRGEDGYTF
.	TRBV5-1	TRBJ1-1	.	TGCGCCAGCAGCTTGGAGGTAGGGAGCAACACTGAAGCTTTCTTT	CASSLEVGSNTEAFF
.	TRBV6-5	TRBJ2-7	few	TGTGCCAGCAGTTACTCTCGGTTCGGGTACGAGCAGTACTTC	CASSYSRFGYEQYF
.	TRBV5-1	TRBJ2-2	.	TGCGCCAGCAGCTTCTGGCGGGAGAACACCGGGGAGCTGTTTTTT	CASSFWRENTGELFF
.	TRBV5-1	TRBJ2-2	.	TGCGCCAGCACCCCGGGGGACGGGGAGCTGTTTTTT	CASTPGDGELFF
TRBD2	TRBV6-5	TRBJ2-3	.	TGTGCCAGCAGTTACTCGGGGGGGACTAGCACAGATACGCAGTATTTT	CASSYSGGTSTDTQYF
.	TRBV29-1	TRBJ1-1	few	TGCAGCGTTGTAGTGGATCAGCTCGAAGCTTTCTTT	CSVVVDQLEAFF
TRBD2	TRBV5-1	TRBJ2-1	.	TGCGCCAGCAGCCCGCGTCGTCGGACACCGGGACTAGCGGGGGTTATCGCCTACAATGAGCAGTTCTTC	CASSPRRRTPGLAGVIAYNEQFF
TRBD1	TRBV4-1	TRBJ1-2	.	TGCGCCAGCAGCGGTGAGAACCGGGACAGTGGATATGGCTACACCTTC	CASSGENRDSGYGYTF
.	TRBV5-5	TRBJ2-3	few	TGTGCCAGCAGCCAGGGAATAGCGGGCACAGATACGCAGTATTTT	CASSQGIAGTDTQYF